The next 17 T cell receptor beta chains were all read from a single sample in a study of OX40 agonist ivuxolimab in advanced cancers. Sequencing used immunoSEQ multiplex PCR; TCRdb keeps in-frame clones, though not all of them. The sample contains tens of thousands of clones, about 82% of which appear only once. The sequences come from CD4+ or CD8+ T cells sorted from blood, collected in a trial of the OX40 agonist ivuxolimab. The receptors derive from an adult with an advanced solid tumor such as melanoma, head and neck, liver or kidney cancer.

This chain joins TRBV5-4 and TRBJ2-3; a weak D match, TRBD2 (5 bases). The germline V gene has CDR1 SGHNT and CDR2 YYREEE (reference sequence). The CDR3 totals 16 residues. V lost 3 bases to trimming and J lost 1 base, with 15 bases between them. CDR3 sequence reads: CASSSTMVSGTDTQYF. CDR3 coding DNA: TGTGCCAGCAGCTCTACCATGGTTAGCGGCACAGATACGCAGTATTTT.

This chain links TRBV11-2 with TRBJ1-1, with D unresolved. Germline loops: CDR1 SGHAT, CDR2 FQNNGV. V lost 5 bases and J 0 bases, leaving 19 bases between the germline ends. This CDR3 has 17 residues. The CDR3 DNA sequence: TGTGCCAGCAGCCCGACCTCCGTCCAGAGAATGAACACTGAAGCTTTCTTT. It encodes CASSPTSVQRMNTEAFF.

J is TRBJ2-1 and V is TRBV27, with 10 positions matching TRBD2. Germline trimming cut 6 bases from V and 2 bases from J; bases unmatched to any gene: 7. The CDR3 runs to 16 residues. Germline CDR1 reads MNHEY; CDR2 reads SMNVEV (reference sequence). CDR3 residues: CASSSLAGGPYNEQFF. The DNA of the CDR3 is TGTGCCAGCAGCTCCTTAGCGGGAGGCCCCTACAATGAGCAGTTCTTC.

This clone occurred a few times. Here the CDR3 DNA reads TGTGCCTGGAGTCCAACAGGATTAGGCTACACCTTC. Protein product: CAWSPTGLGYTF. V gene TRBV30 combines with J gene TRBJ1-2, with a weak D call TRBD1 (5 bases). Germline CDR1 and CDR2: GTSNPN and SVGIG (reference sequence). The V end was cut by 2 bases, the J end by 8 bases, with 12 bases between. This CDR3 contains 12 residues.

This clone turned up a few times. V is TRBV2 and J is TRBJ1-2; 8 bases line up with TRBD1. Germline V lookup: CDR1 SNHLY, CDR2 FYNNEI. V was clipped by 8 bases and J by 3 bases; unmatched bases: 8. The CDR3 has 14 residues. The CDR3 nucleotides read TGTGCCAGCCAAGGACAGGGTCGGTACTATGGCTACACCTTC. It codes for CASQGQGRYYGYTF.

This clone has more than one count but fewer than ten. The rearrangement links TRBV13 to TRBJ2-1; perhaps TRBD2 as D (6 bases). The V gene's germline CDR1 is PRHDT and CDR2 FYEKMQ (reference sequence). V lost 4 bases and J lost 9, with 10 bases in between. CDR3 length: 12 amino acids. The CDR3: CASSSDGGEQFF. In nucleotides, the CDR3 is TGTGCCAGCAGCTCGGACGGGGGTGAGCAGTTCTTC.

The V and J genes are TRBV7-2 and TRBJ2-6; no clear D. Germline V CDR1 and CDR2: SGHTA, FQGNSA. The CDR3 has 15 amino acids. The V and J ends lost 6 bases and 1 base respectively, with 10 bases between them. The DNA of the CDR3 is TGTGCCAGCAGTCTTGACCTTTCTGGGGCCAACGTCCTGACTTTC. Protein sequence: CASSLDLSGANVLTF.

V gene TRBV6-6 combines with J gene TRBJ2-6, with 7 bases that match TRBD1. Trimming at V came to 5 bases and at J to 4 bases, leaving 2 bases not matched to a gene. Germline CDR1 is MNHNY and CDR2 is SVGAGI (reference sequence). The CDR3 is 14 residues long. The chain's CDR3 is CASSTGAGANVLTF. The CDR3 DNA reads as TGTGCCAGCAGTACAGGGGCCGGGGCCAACGTCCTGACTTTC.

The gene calls are TRBV5-1 and TRBJ2-7, with TRBD1 matching 8 bases. Trimming cost V 1 base and J 6 bases; bases outside gene matches: 9. Germline V lookup: CDR1 SGHRS, CDR2 YFSETQ. This CDR3 has 15 residues. The CDR3 bases are TGCGCCAGCAGCTTGCGAGGACAGGGCCAGGGCGAGCAGTACTTC. Its translation is CASSLRGQGQGEQYF.

This chain uses TRBV18 with TRBJ2-2, with 12 bases lining up with TRBD2. The CDR3 totals 16 residues. V lost 0 bases, J lost 4 bases, and 0 bases stayed unmatched. The germline V gene encodes CDR1 KGHSH and CDR2 LQKENI. Here the CDR3 DNA reads TGTGCCAGCTCACCACCGGGACTAGCGGGCACCGGGGAGCTGTTTTTT. Amino acid sequence: CASSPPGLAGTGELFF.

This chain joins TRBV28 and TRBJ1-5; 7 positions match TRBD1. Losses at the gene ends were 7 bases for V and 4 bases for J; bases not matched to a gene: 7. The CDR3 has 14 amino acids. Germline assignment: CDR1 MDHEN and CDR2 SYDVKM. The CDR3 region is CASIVGGANQPQHF. The CDR3 nucleotides are TGTGCCAGCATCGTAGGGGGCGCGAATCAGCCCCAGCATTTT. Combining the CDR3 with reference TRBV28 and TRBJ1-5 gives the whole variable domain DVKVTQSSRYLVKRTGEKVFLECVQDMDHENMFWYRQDPGLGLRLIYFSYDVKMKEKGDIPEGYSVSREKKERFSLILESASTNQTSMYLCASIVGGANQPQHFGDGTRLSIL.

CDR3 DNA: TGTGCCAGCAGTTTACCCATCGGACAGACAGGGGGCGACTATGGCTACACCTTC. Its protein is CASSLPIGQTGGDYGYTF. This chain uses TRBV28 with TRBJ1-2; 10 bases map to TRBD1. CDR3 length equals 18 residues. Germline CDR1 and CDR2: MDHEN and SYDVKM. V gave up 2 bases and J gave up 3 bases; unmatched junction bases: 12.

This rearrangement joins TRBV14 to TRBJ2-1, with 8 bases lining up with TRBD2. J lost 14 bases, V lost 4 bases, and 10 bases had no gene match. CDR3 size: 13 residues. Germline lookup yields CDR1 SGHDN and CDR2 FVKESK. The CDR3 bases are TGTGCCAGCAGCCTAATAGCGGGAAGGTCGGAGTTCTTC. Translating gives CASSLIAGRSEFF.

In regard to this clone: The junction departs from germline at one end; a sequencing error may be responsible. The rearrangement joins TRBV7-7 to TRBJ2-5; 14 bases are a match to TRBD2. Germline V gives CDR1 SSHAT, CDR2 FNYEAQ (reference sequence). The CDR3 length is 15 residues. CDR3 in DNA: TGTGCTAGCAGCCCGGGACTAGCGGGAGTAGAGACCCAGTACTTC. The encoded protein is CASSPGLAGVETQYF. The complete variable domain, with remaining parts taken from reference TRBV7-7 and TRBJ2-5, reads GAGVSQSPRYKVTKRGQDVTLRCDPISSHATLYWYQQALGQGPEFLTYFNYEAQPDKSGLPSDRFSAERPEGSISTLTIQRTEQRDSAMYRCASSPGLAGVETQYFGPGTRLLVL.

The V and J genes are TRBV5-5 and TRBJ2-2, with 10 bases lining up with TRBD1. Trimming took 2 bases from V and 4 from J; bases not matched to a gene: 5. The germline V gene encodes CDR1 SGHKS and CDR2 YYEKEE (reference sequence). This CDR3 contains 16 residues. CDR3 bases: TGTGCCAGCAGCTTTTCCCGGGACAGGGGCACCGGGGAGCTGTTTTTT. Translation gives CASSFSRDRGTGELFF.

V gene TRBV28 combines with J gene TRBJ1-2; TRBD1 agrees at 8 bases. There are 13 residues in the CDR3. Germline V gives CDR1 MDHEN, CDR2 SYDVKM. With V trimmed by 8 bases and J by 8 bases, 10 bases remained unmatched. The CDR3 DNA is TGTGCCAGCTGTCTGCAGGGGGCGCGAGGCTACACCTTC. This translates into CASCLQGARGYTF.

The chain recombines TRBV6-5 with TRBJ2-1, with 10 nucleotides matching TRBD2. Germline CDR1 and CDR2: MNHEY and SVGAGI. V lost 7 bases, J lost 4 bases, and 7 bases stayed unmatched. This CDR3 has 15 amino acids. The CDR3 sequence: CASTSGRAPYNEQFF. CDR3 nucleotide sequence: TGTGCCAGCACAAGCGGGAGGGCCCCGTACAATGAGCAGTTCTTC.